The 9 T cell receptor beta chains in this list originate from one sample, sequenced in a study of patients and donors after allogeneic stem cell transplantation (dated by TCRdb to about 2020). To prepare the library, RT-PCR was applied. TCRdb lists the instrument as NextSeq 550. TCRdb cleaned the public reads at Q25 with fastp, built clones with MiXCR and kept in-frame beta chains. Identical CDR3 proteins give one entry, which carries the most common genes and DNA. In this sample the table shows some 160,000 distinct CDR3 sequences, 24% of which occur a single time. Of the sample, roughly 26% is held by the ten largest clones. Sequenced sample: blood, either unsorted or a sorted T cell fraction (not recorded which). The receptors stem from a human donor who was either an allogeneic HSCT recipient or a stem cell or donor lymphocyte infusion donor (not recorded which). It is not recorded whose cells these are; they may come from a transplant donor.

In its sample, this clonotype was seen a few times. The genes are TRBV20-1 and TRBJ1-1; D gene uncertain. V dropped 0 bases and J dropped 3 bases, with 17 bases sitting between them. There are 16 residues in the CDR3. Germline V gives CDR1 DFQATT, CDR2 SNEGSKA (reference sequence). The CDR3 DNA is TGCAGTGCTAGAGACCCCGACGATCCCGCGGACACTGAAGCTTTCTTT. It specifies CSARDPDDPADTEAFF.

The chain joins TRBV6-5 to TRBJ1-1; D gene uncertain. Per germline, CDR1 MNHEY and CDR2 SVGAGI. Trimming pared 3 bases from V and 2 bases from J, leaving 13 bases between. The CDR3 consists of 15 residues. The CDR3 nucleotides read TGTGCCAGCAGTTATTGGGCTAAGAGTAACACTGAAGCTTTCTTT. Amino acid sequence: CASSYWAKSNTEAFF.

The chain recombines TRBV20-1 with TRBJ1-1; D uncertain. Germline V gene data show CDR1 as DFQATT and CDR2 as SNEGSKA (reference sequence). CDR3 length equals 13 residues. V gave up 3 bases and J gave up 4 bases, with 12 bases separating them. CDR3 protein: CSARGSSATEAFF. The CDR3 DNA reads as TGCAGTGCTAGGGGGAGCTCTGCCACTGAAGCTTTCTTT.

Only a few counts were recorded for this clonotype. The chain joins TRBV20-1 to TRBJ1-4, with D perhaps TRBD1 (6 bases). Germline CDR1 is DFQATT and CDR2 is SNEGSKA (reference sequence). V lost 1 base and J 11 bases, leaving 11 bases between the germline ends. CDR3 length: 12 residues. In nucleotides, the CDR3 is TGCAGTGCTAGAGCAAGGGACAACAAACTGTTTTTT. Amino acids: CSARARDNKLFF.

The chain carries TRBV15 and TRBJ1-1; D unclear. CDR1 LNHNV and CDR2 YYDKDF come from the germline V gene (reference sequence). The CDR3 covers 15 residues. V gave up 0 bases and J gave up 6 bases, with 14 bases separating them. The CDR3 here is CATSRDRGPVPEAFF. CDR3 sequence (DNA): TGTGCCACCAGCAGAGATCGGGGTCCGGTCCCTGAAGCTTTCTTT.

This clonotype has only a few counts. The chain combines TRBV27 with TRBJ2-7, with 8 bases that match TRBD1. The CDR3 has 16 residues. In germline, CDR1 is MNHEY, CDR2 SMNVEV (reference sequence). Trimming removed 5 bases from V and 2 bases from J; junction bases left unmatched: 11. CDR3: CASSRGSWTGTYEQYF. Written as DNA, the CDR3 is TGTGCCAGCAGTCGGGGTTCTTGGACAGGGACCTACGAGCAGTACTTC.

This clonotype was detected only a few times. The chain links TRBV21-1 to TRBJ1-3. TRBV21-1 is tagged as a pseudogene. This CDR3 has 16 amino acids. CDR3 sequence: CASSKGSLGLGNTIYF. CDR3 in DNA: TGTGCCAGCAGCAAAGGAAGCTTAGGGTTAGGAAACACCATATATTTT.

This clonotype has a handful of counts. The chain combines TRBV2 with TRBJ1-1, with D perhaps TRBD1 (5 bases). V gave up 7 bases and J gave up 5 bases, with 11 bases separating them. CDR1 is SNHLY, CDR2 FYNNEI, per germline. This CDR3 is built from 12 residues. CDR3 in DNA: TGTGCCAGCAAATACTCAGGGACTGAAGCTTTCTTT. Translated, it gives CASKYSGTEAFF.

Only a few counts were recorded for this clonotype. The gene calls are TRBV18 and TRBJ1-5; D unresolved. The V gene lost 2 bases and the J gene lost 6 bases, with 5 bases spanning the gap. From germline, CDR1 is KGHSH and CDR2 LQKENI. The CDR3 has 12 residues. The CDR3 DNA is TGTGCCAGCTCACCAGAGGGTCAGCCCCAGCATTTT. This translates into CASSPEGQPQHF.